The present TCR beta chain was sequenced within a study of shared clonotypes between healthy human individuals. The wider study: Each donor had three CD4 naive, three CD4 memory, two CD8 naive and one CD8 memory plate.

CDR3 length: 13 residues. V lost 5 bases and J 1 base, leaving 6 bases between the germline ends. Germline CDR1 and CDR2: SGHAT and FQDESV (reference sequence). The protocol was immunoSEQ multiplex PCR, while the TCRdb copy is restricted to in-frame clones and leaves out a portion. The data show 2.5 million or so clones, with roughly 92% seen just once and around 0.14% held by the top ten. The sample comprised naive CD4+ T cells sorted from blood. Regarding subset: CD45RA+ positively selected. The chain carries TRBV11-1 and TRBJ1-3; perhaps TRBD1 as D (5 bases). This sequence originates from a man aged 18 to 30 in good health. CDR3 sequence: CASSPGSGNTIYF. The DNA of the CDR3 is TGTGCCAGCAGCCCAGGGTCTGGAAACACCATATATTTT.